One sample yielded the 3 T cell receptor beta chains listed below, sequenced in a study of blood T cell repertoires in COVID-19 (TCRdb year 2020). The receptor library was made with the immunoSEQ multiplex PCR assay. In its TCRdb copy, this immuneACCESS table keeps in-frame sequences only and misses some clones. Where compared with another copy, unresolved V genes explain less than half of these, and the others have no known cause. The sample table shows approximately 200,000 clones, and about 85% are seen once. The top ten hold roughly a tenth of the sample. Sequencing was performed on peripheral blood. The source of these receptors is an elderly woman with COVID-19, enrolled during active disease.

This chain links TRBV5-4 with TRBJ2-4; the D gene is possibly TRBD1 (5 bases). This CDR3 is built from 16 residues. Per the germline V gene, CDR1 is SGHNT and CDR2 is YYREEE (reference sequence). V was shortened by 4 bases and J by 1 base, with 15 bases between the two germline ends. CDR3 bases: TGTGCCAGCAGCGGGGCCAGTCCCGAGGCCAAAAACATTCAGTACTTC. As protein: CASSGASPEAKNIQYF.

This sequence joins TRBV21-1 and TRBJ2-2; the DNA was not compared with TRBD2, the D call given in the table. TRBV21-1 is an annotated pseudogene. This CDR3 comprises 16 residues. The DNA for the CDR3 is TGTGCCAGCAGCAAAGGGTCTCTAGCGGATACCGGGGAGCTGTTTTTT. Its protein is CASSKGSLADTGELFF.

This chain's CDR3 is CASSLQDRGIHGYTF. CDR3 bases: TGTGCCAGCAGTTTACAGGACAGGGGAATACATGGCTACACCTTC. The rearrangement uses TRBV27 and TRBJ1-2, with 9 bases that match TRBD1. The germline gives CDR1 MNHEY, CDR2 SMNVEV (reference sequence). The CDR3 extends over 15 amino acids. V gave up 2 bases and J gave up 6 bases; unmatched junction bases: 7.